The 2 T cell receptor beta chains below come from one sample, sequenced in a study of T cells in Graves' hyperthyroidism and ophthalmopathy. What was amplified from RNA transcripts were TCR beta CDR3 regions. HTBI primers were used for first-round RT-PCR of the TCR CDR3. TCRdb reanalysed the multiplex PCR reads using MiXCR and keeps one entry per CDR3 protein. There are some 740,000 distinct CDR3 sequences in the sample; 12% to 15% occur only once, and 10% lies in the top ten. The sample comprised blood. All receptors derive from a woman under 30 with Graves' hyperthyroidism.

This clonotype has ten or more counts. The V gene is TRBV6-5, the J gene TRBJ2-7, with a possible D match to TRBD2 (7 bases). The CDR3 spans 14 residues. The V end was cut by 0 bases, the J end by 7 bases, with 13 bases between. In germline, CDR1 is MNHEY, CDR2 SVGAGI. The CDR3 nucleotides are TGTGCCAGCAGTTACTCAGGGGGGGGGGCTGAGCAGTACTTC. Protein product: CASSYSGGGAEQYF.

In regard to this clonotype: The CDR3 does not close with the conserved phenylalanine or tryptophan, likely indicating a read error. The chain recombines TRBV7-6 with TRBJ2-1; D gene uncertain. The V and J ends lost 3 bases and 1 base respectively, with 7 bases between them. Germline V gene data show CDR1 as SGHVS and CDR2 as FNYEAQ. The CDR3 is made up of 14 amino acids. CDR3 residues: CASSLAGSYNEQFV. Here the CDR3 DNA reads TGTGCCAGCAGCTTGGCAGGATCCTACAATGAGCAGTTCGTC.